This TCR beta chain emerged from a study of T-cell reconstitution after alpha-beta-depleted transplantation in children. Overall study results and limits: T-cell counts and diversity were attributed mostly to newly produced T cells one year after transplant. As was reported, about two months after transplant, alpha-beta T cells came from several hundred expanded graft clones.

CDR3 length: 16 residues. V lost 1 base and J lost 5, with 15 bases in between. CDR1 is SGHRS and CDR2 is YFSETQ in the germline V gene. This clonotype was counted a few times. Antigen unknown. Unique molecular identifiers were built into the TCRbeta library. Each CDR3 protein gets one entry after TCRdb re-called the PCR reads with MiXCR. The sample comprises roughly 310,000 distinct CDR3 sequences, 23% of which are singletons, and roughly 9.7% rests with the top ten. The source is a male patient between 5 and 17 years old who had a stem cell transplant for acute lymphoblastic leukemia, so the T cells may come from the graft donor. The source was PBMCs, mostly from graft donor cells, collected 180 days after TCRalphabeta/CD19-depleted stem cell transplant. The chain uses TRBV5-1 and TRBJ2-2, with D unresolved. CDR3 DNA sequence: TGCGCCAGCAGCTTGTCTGTAACAGAGTTTACCGGGGAGCTGTTTTTT. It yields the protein CASSLSVTEFTGELFF.